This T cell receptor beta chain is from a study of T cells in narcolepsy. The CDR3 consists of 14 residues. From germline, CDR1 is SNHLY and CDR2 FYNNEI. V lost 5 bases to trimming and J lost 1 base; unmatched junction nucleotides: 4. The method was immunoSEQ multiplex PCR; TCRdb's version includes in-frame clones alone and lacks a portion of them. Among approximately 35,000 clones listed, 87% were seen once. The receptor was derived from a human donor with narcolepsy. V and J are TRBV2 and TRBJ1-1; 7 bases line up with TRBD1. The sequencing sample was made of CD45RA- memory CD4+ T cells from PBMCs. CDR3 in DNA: TGTGCCAGCAGTCGACAGGGAGCGAACACTGAAGCTTTCTTT. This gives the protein CASSRQGANTEAFF.